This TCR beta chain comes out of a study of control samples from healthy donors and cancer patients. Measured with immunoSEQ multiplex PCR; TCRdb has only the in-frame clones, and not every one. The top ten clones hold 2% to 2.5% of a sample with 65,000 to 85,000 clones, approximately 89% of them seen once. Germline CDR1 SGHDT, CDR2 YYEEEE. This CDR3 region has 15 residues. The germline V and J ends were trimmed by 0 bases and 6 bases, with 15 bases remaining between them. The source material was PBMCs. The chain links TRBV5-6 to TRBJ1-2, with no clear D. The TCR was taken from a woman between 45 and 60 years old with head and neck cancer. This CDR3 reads CASSLVNRAGDGYTF. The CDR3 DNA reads TGTGCCAGCAGCTTGGTTAACCGGGCGGGTGATGGCTACACCTTC.